This T cell receptor beta chain was captured by sequencing in a study of blood T cell repertoires in COVID-19. The overall study: Sites across the United States, Italy and Spain contributed samples from acute and convalescent COVID-19. The cDNA or gDNA used as material had been derived from T cells, B-cell-depleted T cells, or PBMCs.

This clone came up once. Repertoires were generated with immunoSEQ multiplex PCR, while TCRdb's copy carries only in-frame clones and drops some. Among about 40,000 clones listed, roughly four fifths were seen once. The germline V and J ends were trimmed by 4 bases and 1 base, with 5 bases remaining between them. CDR3 size: 12 residues. Germline CDR1 is KGHSH and CDR2 is LQKENI. Input material: peripheral blood. The receptor was isolated from a human donor in a cohort sampled during active or convalescent COVID-19. The donor label of this sample is uncertain. The chain links TRBV18 to TRBJ2-7; TRBD1 is a possible D gene (5 bases). The CDR3 here is CASSRQSYEQYF. As DNA, the CDR3 is TGTGCCAGCTCACGACAGTCCTACGAGCAGTACTTC. The full variable domain, completed using reference TRBV18 and TRBJ2-7, is NAGVMQNPRHLVRRRGQEARLRCSPMKGHSHVYWYRQLPEEGLKFMVYLQKENIIDESGMPKERFSAEFPKEGPSILRIQQVVRGDSAAYFCASSRQSYEQYFGPGTRLTVT.